These T cell receptor beta chains were read from a single sample in a study of human T cells and chemical hapten exposure. TCRdb re-analysed the RACE reads in MiXCR, keeping a single row per CDR3 protein. The data hold tens of thousands of distinct CDR3 sequences, with just under 10% observed a single time. Sequences were derived from whole blood, sampled in connection with sensitization to the hapten diphenylcyclopropenone (DPC). The receptors were gathered from a woman between 45 and 60 years old with alopecia areata. Some clones in this sample may be carry-over from other donors' samples. The CDR3 runs from the conserved cysteine through the conserved F or W. The D gene is left open where the match is weak. Some rows have no size entry. The others give once, few or many, or a class for an expanded clone.

TRBD1	.	TRBJ2-3	TRBV12-3/TRBV12-4	CASSPGTGRFGTDTQYF	TGTGCCAGCAGCCCAGGGACAGGGAGATTCGGCACAGATACGCAGTATTTT
.	.	TRBJ2-5	TRBV28	CASKAQETQYF	TGTGCCAGCAAAGCGCAGGAGACTCAGTACTTC
.	.	TRBJ2-5	TRBV29-1	CSVGVETQYF	TGCAGCGTTGGCGTGGAGACCCAGTACTTC
.	few	TRBJ2-1	TRBV18	CASSPPLTAGNEQFF	TGTGCCAGCTCACCACCCCTTACAGCCGGCAATGAGCAGTTCTTC
TRBD1	many	TRBJ2-7	TRBV28	CASSTPGQGRERAGQYF	TGTGCCAGCAGTACACCGGGACAGGGACGTGAACGCGCCGGGCAGTACTTC
TRBD1	few	TRBJ2-6	TRBV20-1	CSAFTGASGANVLTF	TGCAGTGCTTTTACAGGGGCCTCTGGGGCCAACGTCCTGACTTTC
TRBD2	.	TRBJ2-5	TRBV11-2	CASTLTSGSLETQYF	TGTGCCAGCACCCTGACTAGCGGGAGTTTGGAGACCCAGTACTTC
.	many	TRBJ2-1	TRBV29-1	CSVGQFRYEQFF	TGCAGCGTTGGCCAGTTCAGATATGAGCAGTTCTTC
.	many	TRBJ2-1	TRBV12-3/TRBV12-4	CASSSLEGLGDEQFF	TGTGCCAGCAGTTCCCTAGAGGGGTTGGGGGATGAGCAGTTCTTC
TRBD1	.	TRBJ1-6	TRBV28	CASIQGVNNSPLHF	TGTGCCAGCATACAGGGGGTTAATAATTCACCCCTCCACTTT
.	.	TRBJ1-5	TRBV28	CASRPDSSNQPQHF	TGTGCCAGCAGACCCGACAGTAGCAATCAGCCCCAGCATTTT
.	.	TRBJ1-1	TRBV7-9	CAEAGTANTEAFF	TGTGCCGAAGCCGGGACGGCGAACACTGAAGCTTTCTTT
TRBD1	.	TRBJ2-7	TRBV6-2/TRBV6-3	CASHPQGGPMDEQYF	TGTGCCAGTCACCCCCAAGGGGGCCCCATGGACGAGCAGTACTTC
.	many	TRBJ2-2	TRBV7-8	CASRIANTGELFF	TGTGCCAGCAGAATCGCGAACACCGGGGAGCTGTTTTTT
.	.	TRBJ2-2	TRBV6-5	CASRVQSITGELFF	TGTGCCAGCAGGGTACAGAGTATCACCGGGGAGCTGTTTTTT
.	few	TRBJ1-1	TRBV20-1	CSAPPNQGRTEAFF	TGCAGTGCTCCCCCGAACCAGGGAAGGACTGAAGCTTTCTTT
TRBD2	many	TRBJ2-3	TRBV11-2	CASSPRGEGLSDTQYF	TGTGCCAGCAGCCCTCGCGGGGAGGGCCTGAGCGATACGCAGTATTTT
.	many	TRBJ1-1	TRBV4-1	CASSQAFRENTEAFF	TGCGCCAGCAGCCAAGCATTCAGGGAAAACACTGAAGCTTTCTTT
TRBD2	few	TRBJ2-7	TRBV20-1	CSASPRGISYEQYF	TGCAGTGCTAGTCCGCGGGGGATCTCCTACGAGCAGTACTTC
.	many	TRBJ2-7	TRBV7-9	CASSLDYGTYEQYF	TGTGCCAGCAGCCTAGATTACGGTACCTACGAGCAGTACTTC
.	.	TRBJ2-5	TRBV12-3/TRBV12-4	CASSPQEVETQYF	TGTGCCAGCAGTCCCCAGGAGGTGGAGACCCAGTACTTC
.	many	TRBJ2-7	TRBV15	CATSRDLPGSSYEQYF	TGTGCCACCAGCAGAGATCTTCCCGGGAGCTCCTACGAGCAGTACTTC
.	many	TRBJ1-5	TRBV5-1	CASSFQGNQPQHF	TGTGCCAGCAGCTTCCAGGGGAATCAGCCCCAGCATTTT
TRBD2	few	TRBJ2-1	TRBV19	CASSIDTTSGSTYNEQFF	TGTGCCAGTAGTATAGACACAACTAGCGGGAGTACCTACAATGAGCAGTTCTTC
.	.	TRBJ2-1	TRBV6-4	CASSDSTENNEQFF	TGTGCCAGCAGTGACTCGACGGAGAACAATGAGCAGTTCTTC
.	few	TRBJ2-3	TRBV7-2	CASSLGRGRVTDTQYF	TGTGCCAGCAGCTTAGGCCGGGGGCGGGTCACAGATACGCAGTATTTT
.	.	TRBJ1-1	TRBV7-9	CASSPKLGTGGVNTEAFF	TGTGCCAGCAGTCCAAAGTTAGGGACCGGCGGCGTGAACACTGAAGCTTTCTTT
.	few	TRBJ1-1	TRBV4-1	CASSQDRGGRTVPEAFF	TGCGCCAGCAGCCAAGATAGGGGGGGGCGGACGGTCCCTGAAGCTTTCTTT
.	.	TRBJ1-1	TRBV29-1	CSVEREQGTEAFF	TGCAGCGTTGAAAGGGAACAGGGCACTGAAGCTTTCTTT
.	many	TRBJ1-2	TRBV11-2	CASSPTWNYGYTF	TGTGCCAGCAGCCCGACCTGGAACTATGGCTACACCTTC
.	.	TRBJ1-1	TRBV7-9	CASSLLGTQEAFF	TGTGCCAGCAGCTTACTAGGGACACAAGAAGCTTTCTTT
.	.	TRBJ1-6	TRBV3-1	CASSQVTKGDSPLHF	TGTGCCAGCAGCCAAGTTACCAAGGGAGATTCACCCCTCCACTTT
.	many	TRBJ2-3	TRBV20-1	CSASLQGPDTQYF	TGCAGTGCTAGCTTGCAGGGGCCAGATACGCAGTATTTT
.	few	TRBJ2-7	TRBV6-5	CASSREDSSVYEQYF	TGTGCCAGCAGTAGAGAGGACAGCTCGGTCTACGAGCAGTACTTC
.	.	TRBJ2-7	TRBV3-2	CASRRGGLAPYEQYF	TGTGCCAGCAGGCGCGGGGGGCTCGCACCCTACGAGCAGTACTTC
TRBD1	.	TRBJ2-3	TRBV9	CASSVALQGATDTQYF	TGTGCCAGCAGCGTAGCTCTACAGGGGGCCACAGATACGCAGTATTTT
.	few	TRBJ1-1	TRBV5-1	CASSSFRGNTEAFF	TGCGCCAGCAGCTCCTTCAGGGGGAACACTGAAGCTTTCTTT
TRBD1	many	TRBJ1-6	TRBV14	CASTRTGRNSPLHF	TGTGCCAGCACCCGGACAGGGCGAAATTCACCCCTCCACTTT
.	few	TRBJ1-5	TRBV29-1	CSVAQGGQPQHF	TGCAGCGTCGCACAGGGTGGTCAGCCCCAGCATTTT
TRBD1	.	TRBJ2-1	TRBV6-2/TRBV6-3	CASSFRGLLYNEQSF	TGTGCCAGCAGTTTCAGGGGGCTCCTCTACAATGAGCAGTCCTTC
.	many	TRBJ2-7	TRBV3-1	CASSQDPGRPRISYEQYF	TGTGCCAGCAGCCAAGATCCGGGTCGCCCACGGATCTCCTACGAGCAGTACTTC
.	many	TRBJ2-5	TRBV11-2	CASSLPVAHRYF	TGTGCCAGCAGCTTACCGGTGGCGCATCGGTACTTC
.	many	TRBJ1-4	TRBV7-9	CASSFGELYREKLFF	TGTGCCAGCAGCTTCGGAGAACTATACAGGGAAAAACTGTTTTTT
TRBD1	few	TRBJ2-1	TRBV29-1	CRKDRESYNEQFF	TGCAGGAAGGACAGGGAATCCTACAATGAGCAGTTCTTC
TRBD2	.	TRBJ2-5	TRBV28	CASSRRTSGRKTQYF	TGTGCCAGCAGTCGCAGGACTAGCGGGAGAAAGACCCAGTACTTC
.	many	TRBJ1-6	TRBV6-5	CASSYSNQGVGPLHF	TGTGCCAGCAGTTACTCGAATCAGGGCGTGGGCCCCCTCCACTTT
.	few	TRBJ1-3	TRBV28	CASSSNGNTIYF	TGTGCCAGCAGCAGTAATGGAAACACCATATATTTT
.	few	TRBJ2-5	TRBV28	CATQEGVSWETQYF	TGTGCCACCCAGGAGGGAGTGAGTTGGGAGACCCAGTACTTC
TRBD2	many	TRBJ2-2	TRBV6-6	CASSYGAGVGELFF	TGTGCCAGCAGTTACGGAGCGGGAGTCGGGGAGCTGTTTTTT
.	.	TRBJ2-7	TRBV25-1	CASSEGLPSSYEQYF	TGTGCCAGCAGTGAAGGTCTACCCAGCTCCTACGAGCAGTACTTC
.	many	TRBJ1-3	TRBV28	CASSLISGNTIYF	TGTGCCAGCAGTTTAATTTCTGGAAACACCATATATTTT
.	few	TRBJ2-3	TRBV18	CASSPGTTDTQYF	TGTGCCAGCTCACCCGGGACAACAGATACGCAGTATTTT
.	.	TRBJ2-1	TRBV29-1	CSVKEVMSSYNEQFF	TGCAGCGTTAAAGAGGTCATGAGCTCCTACAATGAGCAGTTCTTC
TRBD2	few	TRBJ2-1	TRBV9	CASSPPASGSTNEQFF	TGTGCCAGCAGCCCCCCGGCTAGCGGGAGTACCAATGAGCAGTTCTTC
TRBD1	.	TRBJ1-6	TRBV28	CASTPGGINNSPLHF	TGTGCCAGCACCCCAGGGGGAATAAATAATTCACCCCTCCACTTT